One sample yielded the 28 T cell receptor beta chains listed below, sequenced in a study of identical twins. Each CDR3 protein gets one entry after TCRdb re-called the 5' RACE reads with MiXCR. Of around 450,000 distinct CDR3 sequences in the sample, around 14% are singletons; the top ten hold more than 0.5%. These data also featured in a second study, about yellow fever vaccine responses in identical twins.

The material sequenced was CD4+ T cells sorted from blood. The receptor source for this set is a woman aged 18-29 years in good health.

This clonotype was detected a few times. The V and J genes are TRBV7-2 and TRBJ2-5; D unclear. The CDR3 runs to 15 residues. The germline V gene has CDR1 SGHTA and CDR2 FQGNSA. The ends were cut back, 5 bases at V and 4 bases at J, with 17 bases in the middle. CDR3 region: CASSTLRRISETQYF. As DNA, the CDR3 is TGTGCCAGCAGCACCCTCAGGCGGATCTCAGAGACCCAGTACTTC. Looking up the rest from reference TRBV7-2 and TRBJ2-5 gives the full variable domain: GAGVSQSPSNKVTEKGKDVELRCDPISGHTALYWYRQSLGQGLEFLIYFQGNSAPDKSGLPSDRFSAERTGGSVSTLTIQRTQQEDSAVYLCASSTLRRISETQYFGPGTRLLVL.

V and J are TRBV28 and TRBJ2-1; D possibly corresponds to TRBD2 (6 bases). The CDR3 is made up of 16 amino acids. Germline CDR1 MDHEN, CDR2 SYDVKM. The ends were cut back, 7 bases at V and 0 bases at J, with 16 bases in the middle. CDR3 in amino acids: CASNHERAGSYNEQFF. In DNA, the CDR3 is TGTGCCAGCAACCACGAGCGGGCAGGCTCCTACAATGAGCAGTTCTTC.

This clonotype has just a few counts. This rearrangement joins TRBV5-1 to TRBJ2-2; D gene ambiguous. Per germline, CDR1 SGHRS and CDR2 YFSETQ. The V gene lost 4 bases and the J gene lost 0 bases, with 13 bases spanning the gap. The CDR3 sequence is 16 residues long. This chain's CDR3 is CASSPVPISNTGELFF. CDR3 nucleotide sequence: TGCGCCAGCAGCCCCGTCCCGATTTCGAACACCGGGGAGCTGTTTTTT.

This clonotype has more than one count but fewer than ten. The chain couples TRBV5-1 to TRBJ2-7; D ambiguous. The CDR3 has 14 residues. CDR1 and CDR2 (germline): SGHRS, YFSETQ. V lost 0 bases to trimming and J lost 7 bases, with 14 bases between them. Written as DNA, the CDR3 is TGCGCCAGCAGCTTGGCCCCGATGGGATCGGAGCAGTACTTC. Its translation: CASSLAPMGSEQYF.

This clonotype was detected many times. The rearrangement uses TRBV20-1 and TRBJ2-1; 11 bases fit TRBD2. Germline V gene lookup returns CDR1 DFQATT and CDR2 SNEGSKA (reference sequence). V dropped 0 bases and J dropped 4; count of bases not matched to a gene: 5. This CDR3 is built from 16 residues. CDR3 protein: CSARDPGLAVYNEQFF. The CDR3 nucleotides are TGCAGTGCTAGAGATCCGGGACTAGCGGTATACAATGAGCAGTTCTTC.

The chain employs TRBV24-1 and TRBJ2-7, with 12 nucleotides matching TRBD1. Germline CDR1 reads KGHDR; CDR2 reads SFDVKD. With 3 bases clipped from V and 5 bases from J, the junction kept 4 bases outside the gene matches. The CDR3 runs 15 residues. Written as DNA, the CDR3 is TGTGCCACCAGTGATCCCCGGGACAGGGGGCACGAGCAGTACTTC. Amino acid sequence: CATSDPRDRGHEQYF.

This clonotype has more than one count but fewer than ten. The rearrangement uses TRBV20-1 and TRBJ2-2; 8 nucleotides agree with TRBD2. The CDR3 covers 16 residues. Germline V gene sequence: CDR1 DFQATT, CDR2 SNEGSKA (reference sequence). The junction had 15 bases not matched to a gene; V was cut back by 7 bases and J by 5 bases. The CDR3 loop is CSVVSGDRQRTGELFF. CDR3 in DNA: TGCAGTGTCGTTAGCGGGGACCGCCAAAGGACCGGGGAGCTGTTTTTT.

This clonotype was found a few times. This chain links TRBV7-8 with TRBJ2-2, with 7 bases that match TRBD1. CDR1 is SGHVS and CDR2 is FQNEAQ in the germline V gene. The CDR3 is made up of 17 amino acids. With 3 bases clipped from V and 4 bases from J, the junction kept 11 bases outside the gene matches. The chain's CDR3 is CASSLSVRQGFTGELFF. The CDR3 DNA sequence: TGTGCCAGCAGCTTGTCCGTCAGACAGGGTTTCACCGGGGAGCTGTTTTTT.

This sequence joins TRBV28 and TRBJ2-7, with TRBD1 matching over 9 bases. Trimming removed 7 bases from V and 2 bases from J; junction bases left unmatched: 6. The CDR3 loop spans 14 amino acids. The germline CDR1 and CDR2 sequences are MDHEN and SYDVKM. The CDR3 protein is CASTEQGAPYEQYF. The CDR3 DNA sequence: TGTGCCAGCACCGAACAGGGGGCACCCTACGAGCAGTACTTC.

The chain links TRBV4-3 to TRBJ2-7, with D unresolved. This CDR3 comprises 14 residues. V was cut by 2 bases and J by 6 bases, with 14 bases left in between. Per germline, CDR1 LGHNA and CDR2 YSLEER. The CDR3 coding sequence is TGCGCCAGCAGCCAATCAATAGGCCCGAGCGAGCAGTACTTC. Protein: CASSQSIGPSEQYF.

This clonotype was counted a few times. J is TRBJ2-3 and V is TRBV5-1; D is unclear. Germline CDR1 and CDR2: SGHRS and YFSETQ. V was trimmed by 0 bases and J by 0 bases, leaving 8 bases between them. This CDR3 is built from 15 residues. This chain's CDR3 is CASSLDSASTDTQYF. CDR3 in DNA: TGCGCCAGCAGCTTGGACAGTGCGAGCACAGATACGCAGTATTTT.

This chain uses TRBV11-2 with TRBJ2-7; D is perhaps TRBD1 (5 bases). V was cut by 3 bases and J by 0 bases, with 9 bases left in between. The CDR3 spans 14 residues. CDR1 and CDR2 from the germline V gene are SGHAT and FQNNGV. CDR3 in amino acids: CASSFWGPSYEQYF. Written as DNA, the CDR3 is TGTGCCAGCAGCTTCTGGGGCCCCTCCTACGAGCAGTACTTC. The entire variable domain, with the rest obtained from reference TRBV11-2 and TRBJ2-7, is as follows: EAGVAQSPRYKIIEKRQSVAFWCNPISGHATLYWYQQILGQGPKLLIQFQNNGVVDDSQLPKDRFSAERLKGVDSTLKIQPAKLEDSAVYLCASSFWGPSYEQYFGPGTRLTVT.

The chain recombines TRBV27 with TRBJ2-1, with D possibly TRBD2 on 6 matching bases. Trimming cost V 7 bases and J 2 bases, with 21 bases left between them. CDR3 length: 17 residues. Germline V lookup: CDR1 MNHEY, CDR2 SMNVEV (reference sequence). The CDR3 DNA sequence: TGTGCCAGCACCCCCGTCACCGGGACTCCAACCTACAATGAGCAGTTCTTC. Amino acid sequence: CASTPVTGTPTYNEQFF.

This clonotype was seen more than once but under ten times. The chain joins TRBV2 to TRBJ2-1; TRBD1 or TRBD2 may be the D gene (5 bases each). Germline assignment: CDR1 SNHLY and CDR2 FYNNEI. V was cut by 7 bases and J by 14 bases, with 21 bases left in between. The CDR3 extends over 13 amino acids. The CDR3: CASTIGTIAYEFF. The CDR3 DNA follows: TGTGCCAGCACTATAGGGACCATAGCATACGAGTTCTTC.

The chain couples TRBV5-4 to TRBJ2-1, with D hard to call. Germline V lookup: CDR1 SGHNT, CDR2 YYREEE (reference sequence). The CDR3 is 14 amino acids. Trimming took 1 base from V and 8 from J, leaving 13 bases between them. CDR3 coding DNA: TGTGCCAGCAGCTTGAACGGGCCTCGTGATGAGCAGTTCTTC. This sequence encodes CASSLNGPRDEQFF.

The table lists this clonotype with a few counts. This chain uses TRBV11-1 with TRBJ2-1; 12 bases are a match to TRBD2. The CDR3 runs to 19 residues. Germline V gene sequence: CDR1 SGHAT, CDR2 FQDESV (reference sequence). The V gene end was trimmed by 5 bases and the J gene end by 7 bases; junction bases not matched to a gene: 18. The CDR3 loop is CASSPRSLAGGPTWNEQFF. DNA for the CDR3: TGTGCCAGCAGCCCGAGGTCCCTAGCGGGAGGGCCCACTTGGAATGAGCAGTTCTTC.

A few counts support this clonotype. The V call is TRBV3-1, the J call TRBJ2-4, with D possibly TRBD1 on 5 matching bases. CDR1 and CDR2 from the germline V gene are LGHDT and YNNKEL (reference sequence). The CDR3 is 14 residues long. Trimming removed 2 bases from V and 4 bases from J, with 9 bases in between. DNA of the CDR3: TGTGCCAGCAGCCAACGATCAGGGAAAAACATTCAGTACTTC. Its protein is CASSQRSGKNIQYF.

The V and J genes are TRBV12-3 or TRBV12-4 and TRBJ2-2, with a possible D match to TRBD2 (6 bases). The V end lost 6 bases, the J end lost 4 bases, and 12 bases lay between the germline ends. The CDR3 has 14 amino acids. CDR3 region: CASRGTAATGELFF. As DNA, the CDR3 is TGTGCCAGCAGGGGGACTGCGGCCACCGGGGAGCTGTTTTTT.

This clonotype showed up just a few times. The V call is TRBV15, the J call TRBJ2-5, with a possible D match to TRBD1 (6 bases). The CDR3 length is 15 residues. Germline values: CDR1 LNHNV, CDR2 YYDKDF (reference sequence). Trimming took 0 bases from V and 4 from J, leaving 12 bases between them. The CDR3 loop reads CATSRDLIRGETQYF. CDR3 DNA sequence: TGTGCCACCAGCAGAGATCTTATCAGGGGAGAGACCCAGTACTTC.

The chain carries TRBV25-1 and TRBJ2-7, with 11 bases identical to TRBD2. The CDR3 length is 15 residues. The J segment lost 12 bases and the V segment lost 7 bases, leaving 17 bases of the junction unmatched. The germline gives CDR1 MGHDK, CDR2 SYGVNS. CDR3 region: CASTQTLAGGGLLYF. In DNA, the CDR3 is TGTGCCAGCACCCAGACGTTAGCGGGAGGGGGTCTACTGTACTTC.

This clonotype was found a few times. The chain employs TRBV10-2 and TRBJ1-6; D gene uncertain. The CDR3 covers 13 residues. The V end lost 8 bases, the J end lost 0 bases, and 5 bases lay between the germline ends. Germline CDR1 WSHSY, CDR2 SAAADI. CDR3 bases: TGCGCCAGCGGTACCTCCTATAATTCACCCCTCCACTTT. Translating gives CASGTSYNSPLHF.

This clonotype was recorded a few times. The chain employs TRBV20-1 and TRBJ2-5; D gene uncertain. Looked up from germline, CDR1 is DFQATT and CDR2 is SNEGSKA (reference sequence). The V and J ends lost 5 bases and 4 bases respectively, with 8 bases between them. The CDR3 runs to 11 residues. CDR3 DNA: TGCAGTGCTTTCCTACCAGAGACCCAGTACTTC. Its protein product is CSAFLPETQYF.

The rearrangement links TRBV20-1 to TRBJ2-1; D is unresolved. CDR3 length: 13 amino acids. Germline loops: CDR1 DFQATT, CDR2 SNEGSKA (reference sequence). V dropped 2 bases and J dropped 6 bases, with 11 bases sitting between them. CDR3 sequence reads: CSARSGRSNEQFF. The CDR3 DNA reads TGCAGTGCTAGATCCGGACGGAGCAATGAGCAGTTCTTC.

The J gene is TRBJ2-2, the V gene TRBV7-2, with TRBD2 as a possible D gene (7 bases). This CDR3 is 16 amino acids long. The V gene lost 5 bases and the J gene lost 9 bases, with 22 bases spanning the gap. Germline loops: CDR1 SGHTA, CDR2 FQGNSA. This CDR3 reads CASSLLGGGGPRELFF. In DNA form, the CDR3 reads TGTGCCAGCAGCCTCCTTGGCGGCGGGGGCCCACGGGAGCTGTTTTTT.

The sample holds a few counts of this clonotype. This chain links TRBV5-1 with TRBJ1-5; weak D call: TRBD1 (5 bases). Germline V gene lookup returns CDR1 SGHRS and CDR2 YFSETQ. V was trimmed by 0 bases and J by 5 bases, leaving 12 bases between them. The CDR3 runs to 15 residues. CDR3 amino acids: CASSLGGPYDQPQHF. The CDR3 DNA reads TGCGCCAGCAGCTTGGGGGGCCCATACGATCAGCCCCAGCATTTT. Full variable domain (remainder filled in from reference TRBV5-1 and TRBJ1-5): KAGVTQTPRYLIKTRGQQVTLSCSPISGHRSVSWYQQTPGQGLQFLFEYFSETQRNKGNFPGRFSGRQFSNSRSEMNVSTLELGDSALYLCASSLGGPYDQPQHFGDGTRLSIL.

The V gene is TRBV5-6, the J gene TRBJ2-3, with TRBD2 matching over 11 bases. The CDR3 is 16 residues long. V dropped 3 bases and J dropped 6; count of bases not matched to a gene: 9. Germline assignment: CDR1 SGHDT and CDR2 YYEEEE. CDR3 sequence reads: CASSYVGTSGRDTQYF. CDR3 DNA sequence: TGTGCCAGCAGCTATGTGGGGACTAGCGGCCGGGATACGCAGTATTTT.

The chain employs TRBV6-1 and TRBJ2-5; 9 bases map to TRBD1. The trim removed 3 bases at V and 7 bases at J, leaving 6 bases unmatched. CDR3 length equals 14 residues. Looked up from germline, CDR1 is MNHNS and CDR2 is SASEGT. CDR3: CASSERTGVTTQYF. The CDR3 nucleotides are TGTGCCAGCAGTGAGAGGACAGGGGTCACGACCCAGTACTTC.

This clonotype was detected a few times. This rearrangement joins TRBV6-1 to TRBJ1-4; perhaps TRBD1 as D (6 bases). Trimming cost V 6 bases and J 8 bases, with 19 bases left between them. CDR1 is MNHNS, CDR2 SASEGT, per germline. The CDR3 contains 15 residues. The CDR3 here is CASRPPGAVREKLFF. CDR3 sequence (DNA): TGTGCCAGCAGGCCACCAGGGGCGGTGAGAGAAAAACTGTTTTTT.